This T cell receptor beta chain appears in the sequencing data of a study of a mutant IDH1 vaccine in newly diagnosed glioma. Specified time point: baseline, week 1 (first vaccination visit). Specified treatment: pre-vaccination baseline after standard-of-care therapy. Method: immunoSEQ multiplex PCR; TCRdb's copy keeps in-frame clones and lacks some. There are roughly 70,000 clones in the sample; approximately 86% occur only once, and roughly 2.8% lies in the top ten. This receptor was identified in a man aged 25 to 40 with glioma. The specimen comprised PBMCs, sampled from a glioma patient treated with radiotherapy, temozolomide or both.

CDR3 coding DNA: TGTGCCAGTAGTACCAGGGGTGGTAGCAATCAGCCCCAGCATTTT. Its translation is CASSTRGGSNQPQHF. The chain couples TRBV19 to TRBJ1-5; TRBD1 might be the D (6 bases). Germline V gives CDR1 LNHDA, CDR2 SQIVND (reference sequence). The CDR3 has 15 residues. Trimming took off 4 bases at V and 0 bases at J, with 10 bases between the two ends.